This T cell receptor beta chain was recorded in a study of shared clonotypes between healthy human individuals. Study-level information: Serving as donors were two women and three men, whose ages spanned 18 to 49.

Germline lookup yields CDR1 MDHEN and CDR2 SYDVKM. The CDR3 has 15 amino acids. Trimming removed 3 bases from V and 2 bases from J, with 12 bases in between. Adult donors, all healthy and HIV-negative, had no recent acute infections or vaccinations. The assay ran at deep level. DNA input for the unsorted PBMC replicate PCRs was approximately 0.3 ug, some 29,000 T cell genomes. Measured with immunoSEQ multiplex PCR; TCRdb has only the in-frame clones, and not every one. The data contain about half a million clones, around three quarters of them singletons. This clone showed up just a few times. Sample: PBMCs. The V and J genes are TRBV28 and TRBJ2-3; perhaps TRBD2 as D (6 bases). This clonotype originated in a woman aged 35 to 49 in good health. Some clones in this sample may be carry-over from other donors' samples. The chain's CDR3 is CASSLGLRDTDTQYF. The CDR3 DNA reads TGTGCCAGCAGTTTGGGACTGCGCGACACAGATACGCAGTATTTT.